What follows describes a single T cell receptor (beta chain). Its specificity is not known. This CDR3 spans 14 amino acids. V shed 7 bases, J shed 9 bases, and the junction held 6 bases outside the gene matches. Looked up from germline, CDR1 is LNHNV and CDR2 is YYDKDF (reference sequence). Clones were sequenced by immunoSEQ multiplex PCR, and TCRdb holds only the in-frame ones, with some missing. This sample has about 130,000 clones, with 80% to 90% found just once. This specimen belongs to a study of cytomegalovirus exposure and HLA in healthy donors. Study-level background: The approximately 670 first-cohort repertoires shared a platform with the approximately 130 validation repertoires, as reported in a later analysis. Broader study findings: Most TCRs appeared rarely, but some public TCRs recurred in many donors.

Sequencing was done on a sample of PBMCs. This TCR was sampled from a young woman in good health and CMV-seropositive. The genes are TRBV15 and TRBJ2-1; 13 bases line up with TRBD2. CDR3 sequence: CATTRTSGSREQFF. The DNA of the CDR3 is TGTGCCACCACAAGGACTAGCGGGAGCCGTGAGCAGTTCTTC.